Below, 3 T cell receptor beta chains from the same sample are listed, as sequenced in a study of blood T cell repertoires in COVID-19. Sequenced by immunoSEQ multiplex PCR; TCRdb stores in-frame clones only, minus some. Of some 200,000 clones listed, 85% to 90% were seen once; the top ten hold roughly 1.5%. Material: peripheral blood. The source of these receptors is a man between 18 and 35 years old with active or convalescent COVID-19.

This chain connects TRBV27 to TRBJ1-6; TRBD1 is a possible D gene (6 bases). This CDR3 has 16 residues. V was cut by 2 bases and J by 8 bases, with 16 bases left in between. Germline V gives CDR1 MNHEY, CDR2 SMNVEV (reference sequence). The CDR3 loop reads CASSLRGGRGDSPLHF. In DNA, the CDR3 is TGTGCCAGCAGTTTAAGGGGGGGCAGGGGTGATTCACCCCTCCACTTT.

Only one count was recorded for this clone. Different DNA sequences within this sample yield the same CDR3. The genes are TRBV30 and TRBJ2-5; no definite D call. Trimming took off 0 bases at V and 4 bases at J, with 6 bases between the two ends. Germline loops: CDR1 GTSNPN, CDR2 SVGIG (reference sequence). The CDR3 runs to 12 residues. The CDR3 nucleotides read TGTGCCTGGAGTGTAACGGGAGAGACCCAGTACTTC. Translation gives CAWSVTGETQYF.

This clone was observed a few times. The chain is built from TRBV6-5 and TRBJ1-2, with D perhaps matching TRBD1 (6 bases). CDR1 and CDR2 from the germline V gene are MNHEY and SVGAGI. V gave up 6 bases and J gave up 2 bases, with 13 bases separating them. The CDR3 consists of 14 residues. The CDR3 loop reads CASRRGGGNYGYTF. CDR3 DNA: TGTGCCAGCAGGCGGGGGGGCGGAAACTATGGCTACACCTTC.